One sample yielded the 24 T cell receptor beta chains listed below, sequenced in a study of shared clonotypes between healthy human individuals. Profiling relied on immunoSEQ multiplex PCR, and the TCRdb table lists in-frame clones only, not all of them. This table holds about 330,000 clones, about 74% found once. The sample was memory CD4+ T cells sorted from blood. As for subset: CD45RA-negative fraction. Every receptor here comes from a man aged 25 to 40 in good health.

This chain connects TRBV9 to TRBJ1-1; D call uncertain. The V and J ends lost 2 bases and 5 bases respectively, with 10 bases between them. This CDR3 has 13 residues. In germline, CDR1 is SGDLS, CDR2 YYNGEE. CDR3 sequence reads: CASSVSVGTEAFF. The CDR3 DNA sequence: TGTGCCAGCAGCGTCTCAGTTGGAACTGAAGCTTTCTTT.

The CDR3 loop reads CASAPGQVASNQPQHF. The CDR3 coding sequence is TGTGCCAGCGCGCCGGGACAGGTCGCTAGCAATCAGCCCCAGCATTTT. The rearrangement joins TRBV6-6 to TRBJ1-5; 8 nucleotides align to TRBD1. V was pared by 8 bases and J by 0 bases, with 9 bases of the junction left unmatched. The CDR3 is 16 amino acids. Germline CDR1 is MNHNY and CDR2 is SVGAGI (reference sequence).

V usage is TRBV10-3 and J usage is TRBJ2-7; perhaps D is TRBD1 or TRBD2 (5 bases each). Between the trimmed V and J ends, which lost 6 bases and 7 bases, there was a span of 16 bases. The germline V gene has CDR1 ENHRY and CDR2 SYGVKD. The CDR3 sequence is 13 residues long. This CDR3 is CAIRGHGLVEQYF. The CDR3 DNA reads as TGTGCCATCAGAGGACACGGACTCGTGGAGCAGTACTTC.

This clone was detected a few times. In DNA form, the CDR3 reads TGTGCCAGTAGTATAGGGGGAAAGAACACTGAAGCTTTCTTT. Its translation is CASSIGGKNTEAFF. The V gene is TRBV19, the J gene TRBJ1-1; D remains ambiguous. This CDR3 comprises 14 residues. Germline-derived CDR1 and CDR2 are LNHDA and SQIVND (reference sequence). V was clipped by 1 base and J by 1 base, with 7 bases between them. The full variable domain, with the rest looked up from reference TRBV19 and TRBJ1-1, is DGGITQSPKYLFRKEGQNVTLSCEQNLNHDAMYWYRQDPGQGLRLIYYSQIVNDFQKGDIAEGYSVSREKKESFPLTVTSAQKNPTAFYLCASSIGGKNTEAFFGQGTRLTVV.

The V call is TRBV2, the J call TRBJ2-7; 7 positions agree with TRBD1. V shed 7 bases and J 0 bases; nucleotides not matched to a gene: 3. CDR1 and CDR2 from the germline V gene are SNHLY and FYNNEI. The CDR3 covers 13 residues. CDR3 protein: CASTRDSSYEQYF. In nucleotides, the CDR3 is TGTGCCAGCACCCGGGACAGCTCCTACGAGCAGTACTTC. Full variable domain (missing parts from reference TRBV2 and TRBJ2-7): EPEVTQTPSHQVTQMGQEVILRCVPISNHLYFYWYRQILGQKVEFLVSFYNNEISEKSEIFDDQFSVERPDGSNFTLKIRSTKLEDSAMYFCASTRDSSYEQYFGPGTRLTVT.

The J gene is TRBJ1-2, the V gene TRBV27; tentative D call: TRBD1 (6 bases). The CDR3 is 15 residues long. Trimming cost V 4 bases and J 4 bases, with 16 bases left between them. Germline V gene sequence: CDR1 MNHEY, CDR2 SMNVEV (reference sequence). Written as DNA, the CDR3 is TGTGCCAGCAGTTCCCGGAGGGGGTTGAGCTATGGCTACACCTTC. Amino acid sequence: CASSSRRGLSYGYTF.

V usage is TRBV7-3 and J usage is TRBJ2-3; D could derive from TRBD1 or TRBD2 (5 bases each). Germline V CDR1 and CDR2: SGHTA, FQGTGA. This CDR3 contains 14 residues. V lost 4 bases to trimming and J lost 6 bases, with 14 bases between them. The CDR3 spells CASSSGTTKDTQYF. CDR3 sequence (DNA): TGTGCCAGCAGCTCCGGGACCACGAAGGATACGCAGTATTTT. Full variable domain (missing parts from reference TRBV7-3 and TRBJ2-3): GAGVSQTPSNKVTEKGKYVELRCDPISGHTALYWYRQSLGQGPEFLIYFQGTGAADDSGLPNDRFFAVRPEGSVSTLKIQRTERGDSAVYLCASSSGTTKDTQYFGPGTRLTVL.

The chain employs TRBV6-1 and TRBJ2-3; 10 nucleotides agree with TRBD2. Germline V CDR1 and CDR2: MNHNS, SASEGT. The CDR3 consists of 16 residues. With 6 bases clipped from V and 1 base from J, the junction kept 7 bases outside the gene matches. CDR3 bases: TGTGCCAGCAGGGAACGACTAGCGGGCCGCACAGATACGCAGTATTTT. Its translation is CASRERLAGRTDTQYF.

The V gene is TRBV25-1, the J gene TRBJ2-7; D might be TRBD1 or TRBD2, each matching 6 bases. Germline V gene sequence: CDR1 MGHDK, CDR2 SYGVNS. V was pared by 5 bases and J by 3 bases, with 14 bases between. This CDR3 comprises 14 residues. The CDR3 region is CASSTRDISYEQYF. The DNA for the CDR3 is TGTGCCAGCAGTACGCGGGACATAAGCTACGAGCAGTACTTC.

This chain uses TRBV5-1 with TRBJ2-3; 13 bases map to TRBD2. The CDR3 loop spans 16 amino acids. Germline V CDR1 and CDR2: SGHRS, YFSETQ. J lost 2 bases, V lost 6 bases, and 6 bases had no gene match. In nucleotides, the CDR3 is TGCGCCAGCATCCGTGGGACTAGCGGGGACACAGATACGCAGTATTTT. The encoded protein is CASIRGTSGDTDTQYF.

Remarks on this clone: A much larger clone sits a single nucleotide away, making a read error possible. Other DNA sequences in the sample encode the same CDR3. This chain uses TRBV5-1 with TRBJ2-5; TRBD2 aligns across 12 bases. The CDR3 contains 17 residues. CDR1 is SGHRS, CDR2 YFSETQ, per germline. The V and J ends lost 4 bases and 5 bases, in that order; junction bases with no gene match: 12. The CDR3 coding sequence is TGCGCCAGCAGCCCCGGACTAGCGGGAAACCTCCACGAGACCCAGTACTTC. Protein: CASSPGLAGNLHETQYF.

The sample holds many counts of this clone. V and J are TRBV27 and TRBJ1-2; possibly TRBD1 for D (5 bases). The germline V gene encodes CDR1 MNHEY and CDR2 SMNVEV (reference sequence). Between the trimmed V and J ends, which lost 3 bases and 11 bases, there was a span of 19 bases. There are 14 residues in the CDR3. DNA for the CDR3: TGTGCCAGCAGTTTTACACCCGTCGCGGGGGAATACACCTTC. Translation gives CASSFTPVAGEYTF.

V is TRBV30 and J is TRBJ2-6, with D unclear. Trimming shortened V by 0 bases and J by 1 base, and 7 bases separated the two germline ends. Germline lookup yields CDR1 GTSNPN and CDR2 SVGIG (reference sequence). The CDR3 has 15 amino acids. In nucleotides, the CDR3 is TGTGCCTGGAGTGTAAAGGGATCTGGGGCCAACGTCCTGACTTTC. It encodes CAWSVKGSGANVLTF.

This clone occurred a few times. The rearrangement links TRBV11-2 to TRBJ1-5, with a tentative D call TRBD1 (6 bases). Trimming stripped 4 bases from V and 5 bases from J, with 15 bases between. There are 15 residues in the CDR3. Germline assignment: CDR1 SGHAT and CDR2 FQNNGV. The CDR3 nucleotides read TGTGCCAGCAGCTCGGATGGGGGCGGCTATCAGCCCCAGCATTTT. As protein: CASSSDGGGYQPQHF.

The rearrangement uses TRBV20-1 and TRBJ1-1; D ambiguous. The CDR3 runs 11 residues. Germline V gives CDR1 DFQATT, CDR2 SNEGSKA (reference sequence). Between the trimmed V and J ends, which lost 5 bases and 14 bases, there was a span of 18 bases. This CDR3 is CSAGLGSLKFF. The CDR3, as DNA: TGCAGTGCTGGGCTCGGGTCTTTGAAGTTCTTT.

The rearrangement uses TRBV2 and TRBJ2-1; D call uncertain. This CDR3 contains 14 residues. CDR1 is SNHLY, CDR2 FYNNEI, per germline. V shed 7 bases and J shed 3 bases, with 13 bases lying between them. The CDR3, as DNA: TGTGCCAGCACATTGTTGAAGGGCTACAATGAGCAGTTCTTC. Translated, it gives CASTLLKGYNEQFF.

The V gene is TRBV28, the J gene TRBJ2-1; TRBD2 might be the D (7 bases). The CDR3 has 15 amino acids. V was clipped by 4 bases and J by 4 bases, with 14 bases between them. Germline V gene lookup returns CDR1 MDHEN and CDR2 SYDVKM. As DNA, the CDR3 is TGTGCCAGCAGTTGGTCGGGGGGCGCTTACAATGAGCAGTTCTTC. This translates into CASSWSGGAYNEQFF.

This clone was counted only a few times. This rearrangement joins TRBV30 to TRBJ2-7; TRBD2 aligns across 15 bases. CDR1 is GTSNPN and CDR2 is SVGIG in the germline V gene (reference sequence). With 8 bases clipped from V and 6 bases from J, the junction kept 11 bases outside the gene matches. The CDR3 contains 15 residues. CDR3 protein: CAGRTSGREISEQYF. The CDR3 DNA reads TGTGCCGGCCGGACTAGCGGGAGGGAAATTTCCGAGCAGTACTTC.

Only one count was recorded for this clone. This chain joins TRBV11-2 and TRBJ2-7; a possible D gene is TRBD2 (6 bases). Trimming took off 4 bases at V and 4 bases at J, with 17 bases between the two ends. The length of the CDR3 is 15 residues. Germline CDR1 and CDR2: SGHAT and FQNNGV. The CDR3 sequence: CASSSLGGSAYEQYF. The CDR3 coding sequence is TGTGCCAGCAGCTCCCTAGGAGGGAGTGCGTACGAGCAGTACTTC.

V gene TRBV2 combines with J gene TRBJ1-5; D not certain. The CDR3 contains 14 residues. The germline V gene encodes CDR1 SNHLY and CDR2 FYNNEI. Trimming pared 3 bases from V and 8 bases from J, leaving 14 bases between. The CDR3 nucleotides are TGTGCCAGCAGTGATCCCAGGCAAAGGGAGCCCCAGCATTTT. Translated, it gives CASSDPRQREPQHF.

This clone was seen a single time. The chain's CDR3 is CASRGGQYNEKLFF. Written as DNA, the CDR3 is TGTGCCAGCAGGGGGGGACAGTATAATGAAAAACTGTTTTTT. The chain is built from TRBV28 and TRBJ1-4, with 7 positions matching TRBD1. CDR3 length: 14 amino acids. Germline CDR1 and CDR2: MDHEN and SYDVKM. V gave up 6 bases and J gave up 4 bases; unmatched junction bases: 5.

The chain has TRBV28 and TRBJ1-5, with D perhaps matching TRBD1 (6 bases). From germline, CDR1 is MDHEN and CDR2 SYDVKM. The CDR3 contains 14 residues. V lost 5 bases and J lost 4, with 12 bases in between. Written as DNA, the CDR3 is TGTGCCAGCAGTCCCTGGACAGCAAATCAGCCCCAGCATTTT. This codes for CASSPWTANQPQHF.

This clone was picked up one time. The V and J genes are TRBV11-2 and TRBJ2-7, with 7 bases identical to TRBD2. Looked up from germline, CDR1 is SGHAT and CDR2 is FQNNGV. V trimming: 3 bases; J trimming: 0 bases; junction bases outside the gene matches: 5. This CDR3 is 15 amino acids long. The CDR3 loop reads CASSFSGDSSYEQYF. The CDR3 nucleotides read TGTGCCAGCAGCTTCAGCGGGGATAGCTCCTACGAGCAGTACTTC. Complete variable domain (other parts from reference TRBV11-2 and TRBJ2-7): EAGVAQSPRYKIIEKRQSVAFWCNPISGHATLYWYQQILGQGPKLLIQFQNNGVVDDSQLPKDRFSAERLKGVDSTLKIQPAKLEDSAVYLCASSFSGDSSYEQYFGPGTRLTVT.

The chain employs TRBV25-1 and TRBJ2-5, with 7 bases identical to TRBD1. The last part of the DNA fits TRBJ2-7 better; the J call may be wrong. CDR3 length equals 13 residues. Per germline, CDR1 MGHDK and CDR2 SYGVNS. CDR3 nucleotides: TGTGCCAGCAGTGGACAGGGCTCCTACGAGCAGTACTTC. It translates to CASSGQGSYEQYF.